This T cell receptor beta chain was captured by sequencing in a study of CD8+CD57+ T cells in acquired aplastic anemia. Genomic DNA acted as the template from which TCR beta VDJ combination and CDR3 sequence profiling were carried out. A single record per CDR3 protein comes from TCRdb applying MiXCR to the reads. Seen here are about 160,000 distinct CDR3 sequences, about two thirds observed once, and the top ten hold under 60%. Turning to this clonotype: Its specificity is not known.

Overall study results and limits: Levels of CD8+ Simpson's diversity were not significantly distinct in patients versus controls. More than 25 was the count of CD8+ CDR3 sequences that patients shared with controls.

CDR1 and CDR2 (germline): SGDLS, YYNGEE. Trimming pared 0 bases from V and 4 bases from J, leaving 7 bases between. This CDR3 comprises 13 residues. CD8+CD57+ cell expansion had been shown by flow cytometry in patients chosen for sequencing. The cohort consisted entirely of patients having severe acquired aplastic anemia. All patients were therapy-naive when blood was sampled. The TCR originated in a human donor with aplastic anemia. This chain joins TRBV9 and TRBJ1-1; D may be TRBD1 (5 bases). The specimen was sorted CD4+, CD8+, or CD8+CD57+ T cells (not recorded which) from PBMCs. CDR3 in amino acids: CASSVGQGTEAFF. CDR3 nucleotides: TGTGCCAGCAGCGTAGGTCAGGGCACTGAAGCTTTCTTT.